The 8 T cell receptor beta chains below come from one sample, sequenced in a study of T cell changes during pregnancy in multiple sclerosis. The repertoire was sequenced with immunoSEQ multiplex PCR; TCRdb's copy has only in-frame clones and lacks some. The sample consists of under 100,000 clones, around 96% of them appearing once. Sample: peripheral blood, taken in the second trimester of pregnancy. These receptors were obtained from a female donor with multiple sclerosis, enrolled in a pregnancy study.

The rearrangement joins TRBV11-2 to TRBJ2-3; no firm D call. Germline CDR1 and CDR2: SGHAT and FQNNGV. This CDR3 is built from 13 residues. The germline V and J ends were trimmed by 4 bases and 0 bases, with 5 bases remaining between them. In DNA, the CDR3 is TGTGCCAGCAGCTCCCCGAGCACAGATACGCAGTATTTT. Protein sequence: CASSSPSTDTQYF.

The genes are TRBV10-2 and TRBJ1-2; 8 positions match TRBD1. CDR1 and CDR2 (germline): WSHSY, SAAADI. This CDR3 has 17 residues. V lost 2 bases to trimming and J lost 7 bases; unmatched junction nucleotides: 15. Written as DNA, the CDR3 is TGCGCCAGCAGTGAGAGGGCAAACCCCACAGGGGGTCTTGGCTACACCTTC. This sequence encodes CASSERANPTGGLGYTF.

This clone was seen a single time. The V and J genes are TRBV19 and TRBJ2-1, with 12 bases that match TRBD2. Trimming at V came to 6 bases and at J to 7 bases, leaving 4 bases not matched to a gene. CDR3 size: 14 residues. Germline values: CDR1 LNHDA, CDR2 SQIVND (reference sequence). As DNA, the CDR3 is TGTGCCAGTAGCGGACTAGCGGGACGTAATGAGCAGTTCTTC. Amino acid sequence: CASSGLAGRNEQFF. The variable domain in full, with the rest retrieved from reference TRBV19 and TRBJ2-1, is DGGITQSPKYLFRKEGQNVTLSCEQNLNHDAMYWYRQDPGQGLRLIYYSQIVNDFQKGDIAEGYSVSREKKESFPLTVTSAQKNPTAFYLCASSGLAGRNEQFFGPGTRLTVL.

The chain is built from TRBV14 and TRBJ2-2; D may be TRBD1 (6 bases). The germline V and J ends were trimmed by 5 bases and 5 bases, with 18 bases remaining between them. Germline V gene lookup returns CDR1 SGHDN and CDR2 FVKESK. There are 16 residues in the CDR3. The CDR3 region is CASSKNHRAGTGELFF. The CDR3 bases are TGTGCCAGCAGCAAAAACCACAGGGCTGGTACCGGGGAGCTGTTTTTT.

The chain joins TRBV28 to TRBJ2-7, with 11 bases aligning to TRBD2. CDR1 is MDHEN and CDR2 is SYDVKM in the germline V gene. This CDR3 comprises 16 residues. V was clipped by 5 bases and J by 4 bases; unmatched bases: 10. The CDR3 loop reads CASSERTSGPSYEQYF. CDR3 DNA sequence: TGTGCCAGCAGTGAACGGACTAGCGGGCCCTCTTACGAGCAGTACTTC.

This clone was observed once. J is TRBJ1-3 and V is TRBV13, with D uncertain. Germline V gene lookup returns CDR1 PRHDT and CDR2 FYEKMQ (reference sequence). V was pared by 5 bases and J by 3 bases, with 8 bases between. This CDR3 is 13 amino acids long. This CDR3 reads CASSDADGNTIYF. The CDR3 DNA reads TGTGCCAGCAGCGATGCGGATGGAAACACCATATATTTT.

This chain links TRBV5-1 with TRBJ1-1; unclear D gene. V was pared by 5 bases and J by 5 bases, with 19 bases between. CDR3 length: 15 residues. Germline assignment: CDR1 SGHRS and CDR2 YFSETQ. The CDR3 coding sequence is TGCGCCAGCAGTTCCAGTGGAGGGCTCAAAACTGAAGCTTTCTTT. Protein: CASSSSGGLKTEAFF.

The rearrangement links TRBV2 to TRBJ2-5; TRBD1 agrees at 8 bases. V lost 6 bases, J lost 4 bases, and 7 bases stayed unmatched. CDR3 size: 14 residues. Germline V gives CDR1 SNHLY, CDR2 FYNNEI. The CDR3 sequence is CASSTGTGGETQYF. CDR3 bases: TGTGCCAGCAGCACCGGGACAGGCGGAGAGACCCAGTACTTC.